Sequencing of this TCR beta chain was carried out in a study of radiotherapy plus CTLA-4 blockade in lung cancer. Study-wide results and limits: It was early blood T cell clone dynamics, with interferon-beta, that reportedly best predicted response. Clones of tumor-derived TCRs expanded in blood after radiotherapy plus ipilimumab.

Ipilimumab-mediated CTLA-4 blockade plus focal radiation was given to patients having chemo-refractory metastatic non-small-cell lung cancer. Looked up from germline, CDR1 is LGHNA and CDR2 is YNFKEQ. There are 17 residues in the CDR3. Trimming cost V 1 base and J 2 bases; bases outside gene matches: 7. Repertoires were generated with immunoSEQ multiplex PCR, while TCRdb's copy carries only in-frame clones and drops some. There are roughly 76,000 clones in the sample; less than 85% occur only once, and roughly a tenth lies in the top ten. This clone appeared once. Its target is unknown. The sample consisted of peripheral blood, taken from a patient treated with radiotherapy plus ipilimumab. This receptor was identified in a human donor with non-small cell lung cancer whose response to radiotherapy plus ipilimumab could not be evaluated. The chain uses TRBV4-2 and TRBJ2-3, with 9 bases identical to TRBD2. DNA for the CDR3: TGTGCCAGCAGCCAAGTTTTCGGCGGGGGGGCCACAGATACGCAGTATTTT. Protein: CASSQVFGGGATDTQYF.